Below, one T cell receptor beta chain is given with its context. Its antigen is unknown. The sample comes from a study of PD-1 blockade in mismatch repair-deficient tumors. Study-wide context: All were previously treated, progressing patients with 12 mismatch repair-deficient cancer types.

Libraries were prepared by immunoSEQ multiplex PCR; TCRdb keeps only in-frame clonotypes and omits some of them. The table records 40,000 to 65,000 clones, over 70% of them present only once. The V end lost 0 bases, the J end lost 7 bases, and 13 bases lay between the germline ends. Germline CDR1 reads SGHVS; CDR2 reads FNYEAQ. CDR3 length equals 14 residues. General study findings and limits: After pembrolizumab, tumor-resident clones rose rapidly, then generally contracted before radiologic responses.

The source of this sequence is an adult with mismatch repair-deficient cancer. This chain uses TRBV7-6 with TRBJ2-7; weak D call: TRBD1 (6 bases). The sequencing used peripheral blood, collected roughly 21 weeks after starting pembrolizumab. CDR3 residues: CASSLAGASREQYF. The CDR3 DNA reads TGTGCCAGCAGCTTAGCGGGGGCAAGTAGGGAGCAGTACTTC.